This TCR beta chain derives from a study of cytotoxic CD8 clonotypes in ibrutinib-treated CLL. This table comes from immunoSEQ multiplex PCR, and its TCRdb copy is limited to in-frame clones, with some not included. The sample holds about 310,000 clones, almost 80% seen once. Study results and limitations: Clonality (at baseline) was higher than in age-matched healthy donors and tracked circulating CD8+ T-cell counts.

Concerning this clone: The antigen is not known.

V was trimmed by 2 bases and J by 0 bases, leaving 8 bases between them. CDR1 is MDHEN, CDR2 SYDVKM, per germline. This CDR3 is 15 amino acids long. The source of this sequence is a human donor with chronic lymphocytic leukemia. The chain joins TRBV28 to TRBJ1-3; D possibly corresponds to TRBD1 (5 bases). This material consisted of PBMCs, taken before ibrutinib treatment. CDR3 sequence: CASSLPGSSGNTIYF. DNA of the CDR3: TGTGCCAGCAGTTTACCAGGGTCCTCTGGAAACACCATATATTTT.